The present entry profiles one TCR beta chain with its context. No antigen is known for it. Other DNA sequences in this sample translate to the same CDR3. These data originate in a study of cytomegalovirus exposure and HLA in healthy donors. Per germline, CDR1 MNHEY and CDR2 SVGAGI. There are 12 residues in the CDR3. Between the trimmed V and J ends, which lost 5 bases and 5 bases, there was a span of 9 bases. PCR primers comprised 60 Vbeta and 13 Jbeta primers. Data came from immunoSEQ multiplex PCR; TCRdb stores just in-frame clones and leaves some out. In the table there are 100,000 to 150,000 clones, around 70% of which are singletons. Study-wide points: TRBV6-2, TRBV6-3 and some other V segments were excluded as indistinguishable. Other equally common chains were less clonally expanded than HLA-associated TCR beta chains, a later analysis showed.

Sequencing was done on a sample of PBMCs. The chain carries TRBV6-5 and TRBJ1-2; D gene uncertain. This TCR was sampled from a man between 35 and 55 years old in good health and CMV-seropositive. CDR3 bases: TGTGCCAGCAGTCGGGATTCTTATGGCTACACCTTC. Amino acid sequence: CASSRDSYGYTF.